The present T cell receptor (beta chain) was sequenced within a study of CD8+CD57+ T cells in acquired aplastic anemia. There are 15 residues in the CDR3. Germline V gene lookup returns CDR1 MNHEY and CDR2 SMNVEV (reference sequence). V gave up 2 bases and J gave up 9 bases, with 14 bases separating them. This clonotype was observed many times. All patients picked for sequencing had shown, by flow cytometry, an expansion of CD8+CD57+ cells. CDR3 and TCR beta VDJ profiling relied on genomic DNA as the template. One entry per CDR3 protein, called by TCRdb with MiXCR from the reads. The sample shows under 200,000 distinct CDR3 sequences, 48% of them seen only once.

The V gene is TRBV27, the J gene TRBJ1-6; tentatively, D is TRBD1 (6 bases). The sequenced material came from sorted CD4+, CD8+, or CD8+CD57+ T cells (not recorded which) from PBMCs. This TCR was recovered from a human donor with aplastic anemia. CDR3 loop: CASSLGTGLISPLHF. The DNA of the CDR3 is TGTGCCAGCAGTTTAGGTACAGGGTTAATTTCACCCCTCCACTTT.